This T cell receptor beta chain was captured by sequencing in a study of CXCR3-negative and CXCR3-positive naive CD8 T cells. General study points: Fresh PBMCs were used in most assays, and CXCR3 expression partially decreased after cryopreservation. Naive subsets did not differ in surface CD5, and the authors estimated TCR strength using properties of the TRB CDR3.

Naive CD8+ T cells showed a CD45RO-CCR7+CD27+CD95- phenotype. As concerns this clonotype: Its target is unknown.

The CDR3 length is 16 residues. CDR1 and CDR2 (germline): SNHLY, FYNNEI. With UMI labels, 5' RACE was used to prepare the TRB cDNA libraries. TCRdb reprocessed the 5' RACE reads and reports one entry per CDR3 protein, with no DNA. The sample's table shows some 50,000 distinct CDR3 sequences. Material: naive CXCR3- CD8+ T cells from blood. Documented subset: CD45RO-CCR7+CD27+CD95- naive CD8+ T cells lacking CXCR3 (TNR3-). This chain connects TRBV2 to TRBJ2-7; TCRdb names TRBD2, which stays unverified in the absence of DNA. The TCR comes from a human donor in good health. Some clones in this sample may be carry-over from other donors' samples. Here the CDR3 reads CASLVYGWESSYEQYF.